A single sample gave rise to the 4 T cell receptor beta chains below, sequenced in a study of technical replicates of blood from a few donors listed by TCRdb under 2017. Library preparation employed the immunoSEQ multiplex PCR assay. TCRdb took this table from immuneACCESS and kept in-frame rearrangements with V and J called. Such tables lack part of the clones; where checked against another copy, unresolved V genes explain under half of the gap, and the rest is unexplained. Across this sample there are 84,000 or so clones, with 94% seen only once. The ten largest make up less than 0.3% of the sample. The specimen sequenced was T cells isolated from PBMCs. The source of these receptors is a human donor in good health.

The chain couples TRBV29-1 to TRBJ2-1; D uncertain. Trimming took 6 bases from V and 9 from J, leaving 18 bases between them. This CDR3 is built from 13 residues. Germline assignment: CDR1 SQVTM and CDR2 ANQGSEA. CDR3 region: CSVGLGQIPEQFF. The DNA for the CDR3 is TGCAGCGTGGGTCTAGGTCAGATACCTGAGCAGTTCTTC.

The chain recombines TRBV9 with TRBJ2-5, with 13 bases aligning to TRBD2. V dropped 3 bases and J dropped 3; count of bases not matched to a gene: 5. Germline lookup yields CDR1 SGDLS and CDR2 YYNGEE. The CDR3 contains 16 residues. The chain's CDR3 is CASSGPGLAGKETQYF. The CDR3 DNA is TGTGCCAGCAGCGGCCCGGGACTAGCGGGGAAAGAGACCCAGTACTTC.

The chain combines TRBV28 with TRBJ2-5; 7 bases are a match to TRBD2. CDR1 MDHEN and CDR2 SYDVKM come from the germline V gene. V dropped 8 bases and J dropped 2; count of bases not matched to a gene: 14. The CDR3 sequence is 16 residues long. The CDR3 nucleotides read TGTGCCAGCGGCCTGAACGGGCTAGCGGTACAAGAGACCCAGTACTTC. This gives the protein CASGLNGLAVQETQYF.

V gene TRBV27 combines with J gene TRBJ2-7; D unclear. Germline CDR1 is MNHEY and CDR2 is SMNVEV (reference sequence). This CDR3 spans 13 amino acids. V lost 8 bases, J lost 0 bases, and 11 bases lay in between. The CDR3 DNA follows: TGTGCCAGCGCGGAGTCGAGCTCCTACGAGCAGTACTTC. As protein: CASAESSSYEQYF.